This TCR beta chain is drawn from a study of T cell responses to AZD1222 COVID-19 vaccine (dated by TCRdb to about 2021). Some background on the complete study: AZD1222 recipients with second doses at about 4 weeks or about 12 weeks were pooled, because spike-specific TCR depth and breadth did not differ between schedules. TCR sequencing was performed for some 250 trial participants, of whom about 200 were given two doses of AZD1222 and about 25 were given two doses of MenACWY control vaccine. Trial participants were enrolled by age into 18-55, 56-69 and 70-plus year subgroups, with 148, 28 and 57 TCR-sequenced participants respectively.

Results the study describes overall, beyond this receptor: Nearly half of unique spike-specific TCRs reportedly recognized epitopes outside regions mutated in the B.1.351 and B.1.1.7 variants. Because no day 14 peak-response samples were available, the repertoires could be characterized only after the peak T cell response. A significant rise in spike-specific TCR breadth and depth was observed after two AZD1222 doses relative to day 0 and relative to MenACWY recipients. Vaccine-associated CD4 TCRs spanned the whole spike protein, with dominant responses in regions 160-218 and 743-854. The 56-69-year group was small, and its depth increase did not reach significance, likely because of low power. Conclusions about previously exposed vaccinees were limited because only six AZD1222 recipients were SARS-CoV-2 seropositive at baseline. Participants were mostly white British, with more females than males. The authors suggested clonal diversity may have been underestimated.

The CDR3 regions of human TCRbeta chains were analyzed by immunosequencing. In the original analysis: TCRs in the repertoires were matched against a reference library of SARS-CoV-2-specific TCRs that had been generated with the MIRA antigen-specificity platform. Breadth meant the fraction of unique TCRs that were SARS-CoV-2-associated, whereas depth meant the fraction of total T cells that were SARS-CoV-2-associated. Using the MIRA data, each spike-specific TCR was mapped to the spike region that the TCR reacts to and placed in a CD4 or CD8 class. Log10-transformed breadth and depth values were compared by one-way ANOVA with Sidak's multiple comparisons tests. Not all clones reach the TCRdb copy of this immuneACCESS table, which keeps in-frame sequences only. Checked studies attribute under half of the gap to unresolved V genes and leave the rest unexplained. The DNA gave D and trimming, while V, J and clone size come from that table. This sample holds about 92,000 clones; 70% to 90% were observed only once. About 5.8% of the sample lies in the top ten.

Per the germline V gene, MNHEY is the CDR1 and SVGAGI is the CDR2. V loses 2 bases, J loses 1 base, and the germline ends lie 8 bases apart. The CDR3 starts with the cysteine, ends with the phenylalanine, and has 14 residues. Of all the DNA, just the CDR3 is kept, 42 bases in frame from base 1. On this clone itself: Its antigen has not been determined. Base qualities were left out, and no much larger clone turns up one base away.

Sample time point, as interpreted from the label and publication: baseline before first vaccination. Vaccinee samples were obtained from the UK trials COV001 and COV002, which included a single-blind randomized controlled phase 2/3 trial of AZD1222 (ChAdOx1 nCoV-19) in healthy adults. For TCRbeta chain sequencing, PBMC samples from trial participants were taken at day 0 and at day 28 after the second dose. This TCR derives from an adult in good health. The sequences come from peripheral blood, collected on day 0 of AZD1222 vaccination. This chain is built from TRBV6-5 and TRBJ2-5; the D region possibly corresponds to TRBD1 (6 bases align). The nucleotide sequence is TGTGCCAGCAGTTACGGGGGCAGCCAAGAGACCCAGTACTTC. It encodes CASSYGGSQETQYF.